A single sample gave rise to the 17 T cell receptor beta chains below, sequenced in a study of OX40 agonist ivuxolimab in advanced cancers. Sequencing used immunoSEQ multiplex PCR; TCRdb keeps in-frame clones, though not all of them. Of roughly 92,000 clones in the sample, roughly 89% were seen once. Sample: CD4+ or CD8+ T cells sorted from blood, taken in a trial of the OX40 agonist ivuxolimab. These receptors originate from an adult with an advanced solid tumor such as melanoma, head and neck, liver or kidney cancer.

Of note for this clone: Other nucleotide sequences in the sample specify the same CDR3. J is TRBJ1-1 and V is TRBV4-1; TRBD1 is a possible D gene (5 bases). This CDR3 has 13 amino acids. Germline CDR1 reads MGHRA; CDR2 reads YSYEKL. The germline V and J ends were trimmed by 6 bases and 1 base, with 9 bases remaining between them. In DNA, the CDR3 is TGCGCCAGCAGGGGGGATCGGAACACTGAAGCTTTCTTT. Protein product: CASRGDRNTEAFF.

The V call is TRBV4-1, the J call TRBJ1-3, with a possible D match to TRBD1 (6 bases). CDR3 length: 15 residues. With 4 bases removed from V and 0 bases from J, the gap between germline ends came to 10 bases. The germline V gene has CDR1 MGHRA and CDR2 YSYEKL. As DNA, the CDR3 is TGCGCCAGCAGCCCCTGGGGGGCCTCTGGAAACACCATATATTTT. It is translated as CASSPWGASGNTIYF.

The chain links TRBV4-1 to TRBJ2-3, with 7 bases that match TRBD2. Germline CDR1 reads MGHRA; CDR2 reads YSYEKL. The J segment lost 3 bases and the V segment lost 2 bases, leaving 5 bases of the junction unmatched. This CDR3 spans 15 amino acids. This chain's CDR3 is CASSQRDYRTDTQYF. DNA of the CDR3: TGCGCCAGCAGCCAACGGGACTATAGGACAGATACGCAGTATTTT.

This chain uses TRBV6-5 with TRBJ2-1; TRBD2 aligns across 7 bases. Germline V gene sequence: CDR1 MNHEY, CDR2 SVGAGI. V gave up 7 bases and J gave up 15 bases; unmatched junction bases: 15. This CDR3 has 13 residues. The CDR3 DNA is TGTGCCAGCATCCAACAGGAGGGGAGGGTAGCGTTCTTC. Translating it yields CASIQQEGRVAFF.

This sequence joins TRBV11-2 and TRBJ2-1, with 7 bases lining up with TRBD2. The CDR3 contains 16 residues. The V gene end was trimmed by 1 base and the J gene end by 8 bases; junction bases not matched to a gene: 11. From germline, CDR1 is SGHAT and CDR2 FQNNGV. The CDR3 bases are TGTGCCAGCAGCTTAGTGACTGAGGGAGGGGACCATGAGCAGTTCTTC. This translates into CASSLVTEGGDHEQFF. Complete variable domain (other parts from reference TRBV11-2 and TRBJ2-1): EAGVAQSPRYKIIEKRQSVAFWCNPISGHATLYWYQQILGQGPKLLIQFQNNGVVDDSQLPKDRFSAERLKGVDSTLKIQPAKLEDSAVYLCASSLVTEGGDHEQFFGPGTRLTVL.

The chain has TRBV28 and TRBJ2-7, with TRBD1 matching 9 bases. CDR1 is MDHEN and CDR2 is SYDVKM in the germline V gene. J was trimmed by 2 bases and V by 5 bases; bases with no gene match: 4. The length of the CDR3 is 14 residues. CDR3 sequence reads: CASSRQGGTYEQYF. The CDR3 nucleotides are TGTGCCAGCAGTCGACAGGGGGGCACCTACGAGCAGTACTTC.

The genes are TRBV5-6 and TRBJ2-3; 13 bases agree with TRBD2. The germline V gene encodes CDR1 SGHDT and CDR2 YYEEEE. V shed 4 bases, J shed 4 bases, and the junction held 3 bases outside the gene matches. CDR3 length: 15 residues. CDR3 in DNA: TGTGCCAGCAGCGGACTAGCGGGAGTGGCAGATACGCAGTATTTT. Translated: CASSGLAGVADTQYF. The full variable domain, completed using reference TRBV5-6 and TRBJ2-3, is DAGVTQSPTHLIKTRGQQVTLRCSPKSGHDTVSWYQQALGQGPQFIFQYYEEEERQRGNFPDRFSGHQFPNYSSELNVNALLLGDSALYLCASSGLAGVADTQYFGPGTRLTVL.

J is TRBJ2-3 and V is TRBV18; 8 bases fit TRBD2. This CDR3 spans 15 amino acids. V lost 2 bases, J lost 2 bases, and 3 bases stayed unmatched. Germline values: CDR1 KGHSH, CDR2 LQKENI. CDR3 in amino acids: CASSPSGGATDTQYF. In DNA, the CDR3 is TGTGCCAGCTCACCATCGGGGGGGGCCACAGATACGCAGTATTTT.

The genes are TRBV19 and TRBJ2-2, with D perhaps being TRBD1 or TRBD2 (5 bases each). The V gene's germline CDR1 is LNHDA and CDR2 SQIVND (reference sequence). This CDR3 region has 15 residues. Trimming took off 5 bases at V and 6 bases at J, with 16 bases between the two ends. The chain's CDR3 is CASSDRGQWSGELFF. DNA for the CDR3: TGTGCCAGTAGTGACCGGGGCCAATGGTCCGGGGAGCTGTTTTTT.

The V call is TRBV5-4, the J call TRBJ2-7; 11 nucleotides match TRBD2. With V trimmed by 6 bases and J by 1 base, 3 bases remained unmatched. The CDR3 is 14 residues long. From germline, CDR1 is SGHNT and CDR2 YYREEE (reference sequence). As DNA, the CDR3 is TGTGCCAGCACCCTAGCGGGAGGATCCTACGAGCAGTACTTC. Translating it yields CASTLAGGSYEQYF.

The rearrangement uses TRBV4-1 and TRBJ2-1; a possible D gene is TRBD2 (6 bases). V was shortened by 0 bases and J by 3 bases, with 9 bases between the two germline ends. The CDR3 loop spans 15 amino acids. Germline V gene lookup returns CDR1 MGHRA and CDR2 YSYEKL. In DNA form, the CDR3 reads TGCGCCAGCAGCCAAGATCCGGGGGACTACAATGAGCAGTTCTTC. This codes for CASSQDPGDYNEQFF.

This sequence joins TRBV5-1 and TRBJ1-5; D gene unclear. Germline V CDR1 and CDR2: SGHRS, YFSETQ. V lost 0 bases and J lost 2, with 9 bases in between. This CDR3 contains 15 residues. This CDR3 reads CASSLEGLGNQPQHF. Here the CDR3 DNA reads TGCGCCAGCAGCTTGGAGGGTTTAGGCAATCAGCCCCAGCATTTT.

V and J are TRBV9 and TRBJ2-3; the match to TRBD2 covers 10 bases. V was pared by 2 bases and J by 4 bases, with 7 bases of the junction left unmatched. This CDR3 is built from 16 residues. Germline lookup yields CDR1 SGDLS and CDR2 YYNGEE. The CDR3 spells CASSVTSGMMSDTQYF. Here the CDR3 DNA reads TGTGCCAGCAGCGTTACTAGCGGGATGATGTCAGATACGCAGTATTTT.

The V call is TRBV20-1, the J call TRBJ2-7, with no clear D. The CDR3 is made up of 10 amino acids. Germline values: CDR1 DFQATT, CDR2 SNEGSKA (reference sequence). V lost 6 bases and J 9 bases, leaving 12 bases between the germline ends. The CDR3 is CSASHTGQYF. CDR3 coding DNA: TGCAGTGCGAGTCACACGGGGCAGTACTTC.

This clone has a single count. The chain couples TRBV5-4 to TRBJ1-1; unclear D gene. V was shortened by 0 bases and J by 8 bases, with 5 bases between the two germline ends. This CDR3 region has 11 residues. CDR1 SGHNT and CDR2 YYREEE come from the germline V gene (reference sequence). CDR3 sequence reads: CASSLAGEAFF. The DNA for the CDR3 is TGTGCCAGCAGCTTGGCGGGGGAAGCTTTCTTT.

This chain joins TRBV27 and TRBJ2-7, with a weak D call TRBD2 (5 bases). The CDR3 totals 14 residues. CDR1 is MNHEY, CDR2 SMNVEV, per germline (reference sequence). V lost 2 bases, J lost 3 bases, and 11 bases lay in between. This CDR3 is CASSLAGLFYEQYF. CDR3 nucleotide sequence: TGTGCCAGCAGTTTAGCGGGTCTGTTCTACGAGCAGTACTTC.

J is TRBJ1-5 and V is TRBV19; tentatively, D is TRBD1 (6 bases). Germline-derived CDR1 and CDR2 are LNHDA and SQIVND (reference sequence). CDR3 length: 13 residues. V shed 5 bases and J shed 6 bases, with 11 bases lying between them. The CDR3 spells CASSPGASQPQHF. Here the CDR3 DNA reads TGTGCCAGTAGTCCGGGGGCGAGTCAGCCCCAGCATTTT.